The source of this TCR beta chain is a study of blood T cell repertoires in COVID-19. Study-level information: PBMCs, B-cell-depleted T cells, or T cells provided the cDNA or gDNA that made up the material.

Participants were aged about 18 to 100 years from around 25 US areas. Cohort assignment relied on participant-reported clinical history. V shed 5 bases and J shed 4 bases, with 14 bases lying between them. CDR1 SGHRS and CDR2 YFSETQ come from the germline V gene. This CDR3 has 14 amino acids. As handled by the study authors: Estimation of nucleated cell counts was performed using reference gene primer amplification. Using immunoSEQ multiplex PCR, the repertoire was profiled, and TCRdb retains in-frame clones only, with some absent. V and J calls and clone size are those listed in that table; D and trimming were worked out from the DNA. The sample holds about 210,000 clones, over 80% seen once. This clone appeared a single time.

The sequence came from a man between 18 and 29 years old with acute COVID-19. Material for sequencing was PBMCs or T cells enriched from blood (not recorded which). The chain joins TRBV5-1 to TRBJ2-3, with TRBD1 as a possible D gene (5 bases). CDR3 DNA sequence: TGCGCCAGCAGGAGCAGGGTGGATTCAGATACGCAGTATTTT. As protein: CASRSRVDSDTQYF.